Presented here are 24 T cell receptor beta chains from one specimen sequenced in a study of cytomegalovirus exposure and HLA in healthy donors (dated by TCRdb to the late 2010s). The library came from the immunoSEQ multiplex PCR assay. A mixture of 60 forward primers for TCR Vbeta segments and 13 reverse primers for TCR Jbeta segments was used in the multiplex PCR. TCRdb stores this immuneACCESS table with in-frame sequences only. Part of the clones is absent; in the studies checked, under half of the shortfall reflects unresolved V genes, and no reason is known for the rest. The sample table lists roughly 140,000 clones, around three quarters of them with a count of one. The ten biggest clones cover about 2.5% of the sample. Material: PBMCs. These receptors came from a woman between 18 and 29 years old in good health and CMV-seropositive.

The V call is TRBV5-1, the J call TRBJ2-7, with 12 bases aligning to TRBD1. The J call may be mistaken, given a closer DNA end match to TRBJ2-5. Germline CDR1 and CDR2: SGHRS and YFSETQ. The CDR3 has 17 residues. This CDR3 is CASSPGQGALIQETQYF. DNA for the CDR3: TGCGCCAGCAGCCCGGGACAGGGGGCCCTTATCCAAGAGACCCAGTACTTC.

The V gene is TRBV7-9, the J gene TRBJ2-5; possibly TRBD1 for D (5 bases). Germline V lookup: CDR1 SEHNR, CDR2 FQNEAQ (reference sequence). The CDR3 totals 16 residues. Trimming removed 5 bases at V and 2 bases at J, with 18 bases between. CDR3 DNA sequence: TGTGCCAGCAGCATCCCCGACAGACGGGCTCAAGAGACCCAGTACTTC. Protein product: CASSIPDRRAQETQYF.

This sequence joins TRBV30 and TRBJ1-1; tentative D call: TRBD1 (5 bases). The length of the CDR3 is 13 residues. V shed 0 bases and J shed 3 bases, with 8 bases lying between them. From germline, CDR1 is GTSNPN and CDR2 SVGIG (reference sequence). CDR3 nucleotides: TGTGCCTGGAGTGTACAGGTGGACACTGAAGCTTTCTTT. This encodes CAWSVQVDTEAFF.

The genes are TRBV14 and TRBJ2-7; D unresolved. V lost 4 bases and J lost 3, with 7 bases in between. Germline V gene lookup returns CDR1 SGHDN and CDR2 FVKESK. The CDR3 loop spans 12 amino acids. The CDR3 here is CASSPSFYEQYF. The CDR3 DNA sequence: TGTGCCAGCAGCCCATCATTCTACGAGCAGTACTTC. The full variable domain, completed using reference TRBV14 and TRBJ2-7, is EAGVTQFPSHSVIEKGQTVTLRCDPISGHDNLYWYRRVMGKEIKFLLHFVKESKQDESGMPNNRFLAERTGGTYSTLKVQPAELEDSGVYFCASSPSFYEQYFGPGTRLTVT.

V gene TRBV14 combines with J gene TRBJ1-2; D is uncertain. CDR1 and CDR2 from the germline V gene are SGHDN and FVKESK. This CDR3 contains 13 residues. Between the trimmed V and J ends, which lost 3 bases and 8 bases, there was a span of 13 bases. CDR3 region: CASSHGRLGGYTF. In DNA form, the CDR3 reads TGTGCCAGCAGCCACGGCCGACTAGGAGGCTACACCTTC.

This chain joins TRBV5-6 and TRBJ2-5, with a tentative D call TRBD1 (5 bases). The end of the DNA fits TRBJ2-7 better, so the J call may be wrong. Looked up from germline, CDR1 is SGHDT and CDR2 is YYEEEE. This CDR3 spans 15 amino acids. CDR3 sequence reads: CASSLGRGKSYEQYF. DNA for the CDR3: TGTGCCAGCAGCTTGGGTAGGGGAAAGAGCTACGAGCAGTACTTC.

The chain links TRBV2 to TRBJ2-2; 10 bases match TRBD2. V trimming: 7 bases; J trimming: 6 bases; junction bases outside the gene matches: 5. The CDR3 is 14 amino acids. Looked up from germline, CDR1 is SNHLY and CDR2 is FYNNEI. The CDR3 loop reads CASNLAGGAGELFF. The CDR3 DNA sequence: TGTGCCAGCAATTTAGCGGGGGGTGCCGGGGAGCTGTTTTTT. Full variable domain (outside the CDR3, taken from reference TRBV2 and TRBJ2-2): EPEVTQTPSHQVTQMGQEVILRCVPISNHLYFYWYRQILGQKVEFLVSFYNNEISEKSEIFDDQFSVERPDGSNFTLKIRSTKLEDSAMYFCASNLAGGAGELFFGEGSRLTVL.

The chain uses TRBV5-1 and TRBJ2-7; 10 nucleotides line up with TRBD1. After removal of 5 bases from V and 1 base from J, the junction contained 6 bases not matched to a gene. Germline V CDR1 and CDR2: SGHRS, YFSETQ. The CDR3 totals 15 residues. CDR3 region: CASRPRTGGSYEQYF. Written as DNA, the CDR3 is TGCGCCAGCAGACCTAGGACAGGGGGGTCCTACGAGCAGTACTTC.

This clone was observed once. The chain has TRBV6-1 and TRBJ2-7; the match to TRBD1 covers 7 bases. The V and J ends lost 3 bases and 3 bases, in that order; junction bases with no gene match: 14. CDR3 length: 17 residues. Germline loops: CDR1 MNHNS, CDR2 SASEGT. The CDR3 loop reads CASSDGTAPYYGYEQYF. CDR3 DNA: TGTGCCAGCAGTGATGGGACAGCCCCATACTACGGCTACGAGCAGTACTTC.

A few counts support this clone. J is TRBJ1-5 and V is TRBV15, with a weak D call TRBD1 (6 bases). The CDR3 length is 16 residues. V lost 0 bases, J lost 6 bases, and 15 bases lay in between. Germline CDR1 and CDR2: LNHNV and YYDKDF (reference sequence). The CDR3 protein is CATSRDRGGGGQPQHF. DNA of the CDR3: TGTGCCACCAGCAGAGATCGGGGGGGCGGCGGTCAGCCCCAGCATTTT.

As to this clone: Other DNA sequences in the same sample also yield this CDR3. This chain uses TRBV5-1 with TRBJ2-5; D uncertain. The CDR3 is made up of 15 amino acids. The V gene lost 3 bases and the J gene lost 1 base, with 13 bases spanning the gap. The germline V gene has CDR1 SGHRS and CDR2 YFSETQ. The CDR3 DNA follows: TGCGCCAGCAGCTCGGTGGCGGTAATCCAAGAGACCCAGTACTTC. It translates to CASSSVAVIQETQYF. Drawing the rest from reference TRBV5-1 and TRBJ2-5, the complete variable domain is KAGVTQTPRYLIKTRGQQVTLSCSPISGHRSVSWYQQTPGQGLQFLFEYFSETQRNKGNFPGRFSGRQFSNSRSEMNVSTLELGDSALYLCASSSVAVIQETQYFGPGTRLLVL.

In regard to this clone: At the DNA level, this CDR3 is encoded by other sequences in the same sample as well. The J gene is TRBJ2-1, the V gene TRBV5-1; 9 nucleotides match TRBD2. Losses at the gene ends were 0 bases for V and 4 bases for J; bases not matched to a gene: 2. Looked up from germline, CDR1 is SGHRS and CDR2 is YFSETQ. This CDR3 is 15 amino acids long. Here the CDR3 reads CASSLVAGGYNEQFF. Written as DNA, the CDR3 is TGCGCCAGCAGCTTGGTGGCGGGGGGGTACAATGAGCAGTTCTTC. Full variable domain (missing parts from reference TRBV5-1 and TRBJ2-1): KAGVTQTPRYLIKTRGQQVTLSCSPISGHRSVSWYQQTPGQGLQFLFEYFSETQRNKGNFPGRFSGRQFSNSRSEMNVSTLELGDSALYLCASSLVAGGYNEQFFGPGTRLTVL.

V usage is TRBV7-8 and J usage is TRBJ1-2; TRBD1 matches 7 bases. The CDR3 spans 13 residues. Unmatched junction bases numbered 3, after V lost 4 bases and J lost 4 bases. Germline V gene lookup returns CDR1 SGHVS and CDR2 FQNEAQ. The DNA for the CDR3 is TGTGCCAGCAGCTCGGGACAGACCTATGGCTACACCTTC. Its protein is CASSSGQTYGYTF.

This rearrangement joins TRBV27 to TRBJ1-1, with D possibly TRBD1 on 6 matching bases. V lost 4 bases to trimming and J lost 0 bases, with 9 bases between them. Germline CDR1 and CDR2: MNHEY and SMNVEV (reference sequence). This CDR3 is built from 14 residues. CDR3 sequence: CASSWGGLNTEAFF. CDR3 coding DNA: TGTGCCAGCAGTTGGGGGGGGCTGAACACTGAAGCTTTCTTT.

The chain couples TRBV5-1 to TRBJ1-1, with D tentatively TRBD1 (6 bases). The CDR3 consists of 14 residues. V was trimmed by 4 bases and J by 1 base, leaving 11 bases between them. Germline CDR1 SGHRS, CDR2 YFSETQ. For the CDR3, the DNA is TGCGCCAGCAGCCGGGGACAATCGAACACTGAAGCTTTCTTT. This sequence encodes CASSRGQSNTEAFF.

This sequence joins TRBV4-3 and TRBJ1-2; 7 nucleotides line up with TRBD1. The CDR3 has 15 amino acids. Trimming cost V 0 bases and J 4 bases; bases outside gene matches: 5. Germline CDR1 reads LGHNA; CDR2 reads YSLEER. The CDR3 DNA is TGCGCCAGCAGCCAAGATAACAGGGGTTCCTATGGCTACACCTTC. It yields the protein CASSQDNRGSYGYTF.

This clone was counted between two and nine times. This chain joins TRBV29-1 and TRBJ1-5, with TRBD1 matching over 12 bases. The ends lost 4 bases at V and 5 bases at J; junction bases unmatched: 12. The length of the CDR3 is 17 residues. Germline V CDR1 and CDR2: SQVTM, ANQGSEA. The CDR3 DNA is TGCAGCGTTGTCCGGGACAGGGGGCAAGTAGCTTATCAGCCCCAGCATTTT. The encoded protein is CSVVRDRGQVAYQPQHF.

In nucleotides, the CDR3 is TGTGCCAGCAGTTTATCACAGAGTTACGAGCAGTACTTC. It yields the protein CASSLSQSYEQYF. V gene TRBV27 combines with J gene TRBJ2-7; no clear D gene. Germline CDR1 and CDR2: MNHEY and SMNVEV (reference sequence). Trimming removed 0 bases from V and 4 bases from J, with 7 bases in between. The CDR3 totals 13 residues.

This chain connects TRBV5-1 to TRBJ1-6; a weak D match, TRBD1 (6 bases). The germline V gene has CDR1 SGHRS and CDR2 YFSETQ. The CDR3 has 14 residues. With 4 bases removed from V and 7 bases from J, the gap between germline ends came to 12 bases. The DNA of the CDR3 is TGCGCCAGCAGCCGCTGGACAGAGAATTCACCCCTCCACTTT. Its protein product is CASSRWTENSPLHF.

This clone has more than one count but fewer than ten. V usage is TRBV25-1 and J usage is TRBJ1-1, with TRBD1 identical over 10 bases. CDR1 is MGHDK and CDR2 is SYGVNS in the germline V gene. Germline trimming cut 2 bases from V and 7 bases from J; bases unmatched to any gene: 10. The CDR3 covers 16 residues. CDR3 loop: CASSEGGLTGGFEAFF. The DNA for the CDR3 is TGTGCCAGCAGTGAAGGGGGTTTGACAGGGGGCTTTGAAGCTTTCTTT.

The rearrangement joins TRBV6-1 to TRBJ2-3, with D perhaps matching TRBD2 (5 bases). Germline loops: CDR1 MNHNS, CDR2 SASEGT. Between the trimmed V and J ends, which lost 1 base and 3 bases, there was a span of 8 bases. This CDR3 comprises 14 residues. The CDR3 sequence: CASSEGPGTDTQYF. CDR3 bases: TGTGCCAGCAGTGAAGGTCCGGGGACAGATACGCAGTATTTT.

The V and J genes are TRBV28 and TRBJ1-2; D is ambiguous. V was pared by 6 bases and J by 2 bases, with 10 bases between. The CDR3 runs to 13 residues. Germline-derived CDR1 and CDR2 are MDHEN and SYDVKM. CDR3 bases: TGTGCCAGCAGACCAACAGAGAACTATGGCTACACCTTC. Translation gives CASRPTENYGYTF.

The chain links TRBV7-2 to TRBJ2-1; perhaps TRBD2 as D (6 bases). Germline CDR1 SGHTA, CDR2 FQGNSA. V lost 1 base, J lost 8 bases, and 12 bases lay in between. The length of the CDR3 is 14 residues. CDR3 protein: CASSLVVLADEQFF. The CDR3 DNA reads as TGTGCCAGCAGCTTAGTGGTCTTAGCGGATGAGCAGTTCTTC.

Written as DNA, the CDR3 is TGTGCCAGCAGCCCCAGGGACAGGTTGAACTACGAGCAGTACTTC. Residues: CASSPRDRLNYEQYF. This chain uses TRBV7-8 with TRBJ2-7, with TRBD1 identical over 8 bases. CDR3 size: 15 residues. Looked up from germline, CDR1 is SGHVS and CDR2 is FQNEAQ. With V trimmed by 5 bases and J by 3 bases, 9 bases remained unmatched.